The table lists the clone carrying this T cell receptor beta chain with a few counts. Antigen specificity is unknown. This sample stems from a study of blood T cells in healthy people across ages. Whole-study results and caveats: Roughly linearly, TCR beta diversity per million T cells fell as age increased.

The CDR3 has 13 residues. V lost 4 bases, J lost 8 bases, and 14 bases lay in between. The germline V gene encodes CDR1 SEHNR and CDR2 FQNEAQ (reference sequence). Every donor provided 7.5 to 10 milliliters of peripheral blood. A second PCR of roughly 6 to 12 cycles used a sample-barcoded 5' primer and a J-beta primer mix. The template-switch adaptor was a 5' adaptor with 12 random nucleotides. It tagged each cDNA molecule. MiXCR was run by TCRdb on the 5' RACE reads, yielding one entry per CDR3 protein. This table holds some 900,000 distinct CDR3 sequences, under 35% found once. The chain joins TRBV7-9 to TRBJ1-2, with D possibly matching TRBD1 (5 bases). The clonotype comes from an elderly woman in good health. The sample was blood. The CDR3 loop is CASSYGGVKGYTF. In DNA form, the CDR3 reads TGTGCCAGCAGCTATGGAGGGGTTAAGGGCTACACCTTC.